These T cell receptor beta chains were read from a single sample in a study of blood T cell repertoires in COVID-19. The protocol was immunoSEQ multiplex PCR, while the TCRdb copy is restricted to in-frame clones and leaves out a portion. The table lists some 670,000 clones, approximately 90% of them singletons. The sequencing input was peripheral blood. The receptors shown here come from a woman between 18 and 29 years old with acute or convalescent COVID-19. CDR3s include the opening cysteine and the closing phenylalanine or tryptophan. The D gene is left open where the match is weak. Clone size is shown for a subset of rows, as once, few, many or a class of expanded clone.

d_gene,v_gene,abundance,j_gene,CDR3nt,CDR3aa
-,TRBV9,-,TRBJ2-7,TGTGCCAGCAGCGTAGCTACGGGTTACGAGCAGTACTTC,CASSVATGYEQYF
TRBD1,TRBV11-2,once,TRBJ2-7,TGTGCCAGCAGCTTAGGATTAGGGACAGGTCCTACGGACGAGCAGTACTTC,CASSLGLGTGPTDEQYF
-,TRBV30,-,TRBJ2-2,TGTGCCTGGAGCCCAACCGGGGAGCTGTTTTTT,CAWSPTGELFF
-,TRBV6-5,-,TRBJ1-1,TGTGCCAGCAGTTACGAAAGAGGGTTGCGGAACACTGAAGCTTTCTTT,CASSYERGLRNTEAFF
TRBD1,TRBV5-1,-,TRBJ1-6,TGCGCCAGCAGCTTGGCGCCTGGGACAGCTAATTCACCCCTCCACTTT,CASSLAPGTANSPLHF
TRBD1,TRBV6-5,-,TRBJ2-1,TGTGCCAGCAGTAAAACCGGGACAGGGAATGAGCAGTTCTTC,CASSKTGTGNEQFF
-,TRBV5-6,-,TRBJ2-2,TGTGCCAGCAGCTATGGGACTACCGGGGAGCTGTTTTTT,CASSYGTTGELFF
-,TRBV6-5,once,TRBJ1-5,TGTGCCAGCAACCACGGGGGTGGGGGGGATCAGCCCCAGCATTTT,CASNHGGGGDQPQHF
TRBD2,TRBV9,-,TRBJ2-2,TGTGCCAGCAGCGAGACTAGCGGGGGATACACCGGGGAGCTGTTTTTT,CASSETSGGYTGELFF
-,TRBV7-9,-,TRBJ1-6,TGTGCCAGCAGAGAAGACAGGCACTATAATTCACCCCTCCACTTT,CASREDRHYNSPLHF
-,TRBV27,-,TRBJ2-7,TGTGCCAGCAGTGTCCAGACAGGCTCCTACGAGCAGTACTTC,CASSVQTGSYEQYF
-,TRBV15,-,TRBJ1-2,TGTGCCACCAGGGGAGTAGTTAACTATGGCTACACCTTC,CATRGVVNYGYTF
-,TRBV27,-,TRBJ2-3,TGTGCCAGCAGTTTATCGGGCGCGAGCACAGATACGCAGTATTTT,CASSLSGASTDTQYF
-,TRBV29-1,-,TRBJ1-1,TGCAGCGGGGGCACTGGAGATACCACTGAAGCTTTCTTT,CSGGTGDTTEAFF
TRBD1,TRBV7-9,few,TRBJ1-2,TGTGCCAGCAGAAAGCCGCAGGGGGATACTAACTATGGCTACACCTTC,CASRKPQGDTNYGYTF
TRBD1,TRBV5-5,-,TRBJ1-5,TGTGCCAGCAGCCACACATCCGGGACAGGGGGCAATCAGCCCCAGCATTTT,CASSHTSGTGGNQPQHF
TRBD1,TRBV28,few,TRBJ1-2,TGTGCCAGCAGTTTACAGGGACAGGGCCGCTATGGCTACACCTTC,CASSLQGQGRYGYTF